One sample yielded the 24 T cell receptor beta chains listed below, sequenced in a study of PD-L1 blockade in urothelial cancer. Documented time point: pretreatment peripheral blood. Some clones are missing from TCRdb's copy, which holds only in-frame ones; the method was immunoSEQ multiplex PCR. This table holds more than 15,000 clones, approximately 91% found once. Sequences were derived from PBMCs, sampled around atezolizumab (anti-PD-L1) treatment. Receptor source: a man in his 70s with urothelial cancer.

The CDR3 is CASSDSGQATDTQYF. DNA for the CDR3: TGTGCCAGCAGTGACTCGGGACAGGCCACAGATACGCAGTATTTT. V usage is TRBV6-4 and J usage is TRBJ2-3; the match to TRBD1 covers 8 bases. Germline assignment: CDR1 MRHNA and CDR2 SNTAGT. The CDR3 is made up of 15 amino acids. The V gene end was trimmed by 0 bases and the J gene end by 2 bases; junction bases not matched to a gene: 1.

The gene calls are TRBV19 and TRBJ2-2; TRBD1 might be the D (6 bases). From germline, CDR1 is LNHDA and CDR2 SQIVND (reference sequence). V gave up 6 bases and J gave up 4 bases, with 12 bases separating them. This CDR3 spans 14 amino acids. CDR3 sequence: CASRQGRATGELFF. The CDR3 nucleotides are TGTGCCAGTAGGCAGGGGCGCGCCACCGGGGAGCTGTTTTTT.

This clone has just one count. The gene calls are TRBV14 and TRBJ1-6, with a weak D call TRBD1 (5 bases). Deletions cut 3 bases from V and 14 bases from J, with 11 bases between. The CDR3 loop spans 12 amino acids. Germline V gives CDR1 SGHDN, CDR2 FVKESK. DNA of the CDR3: TGTGCCAGCAGCCATCCCCGGGGGACCCTCCACTTT. Translated, it gives CASSHPRGTLHF.

The J gene is TRBJ2-1, the V gene TRBV6-5, with D perhaps TRBD1 (7 bases). Germline loops: CDR1 MNHEY, CDR2 SVGAGI. V lost 5 bases and J 2 bases, leaving 10 bases between the germline ends. The CDR3 runs to 14 residues. In DNA, the CDR3 is TGTGCCAGCAGTGGAGGGGGCGCCTACAATGAGCAGTTCTTC. Protein sequence: CASSGGGAYNEQFF.

CDR3 region: CASTLGQGGGYEQYF. In nucleotides, the CDR3 is TGTGCCAGCACCCTGGGACAGGGTGGTGGCTACGAGCAGTACTTC. This chain connects TRBV6-1 to TRBJ2-7; 9 bases map to TRBD1. The junction had 10 bases not matched to a gene; V was cut back by 7 bases and J by 3 bases. This CDR3 spans 15 amino acids. The V gene's germline CDR1 is MNHNS and CDR2 SASEGT.

The chain has TRBV29-1 and TRBJ1-2; D may be TRBD1 (6 bases). The CDR3 loop spans 11 amino acids. Per the germline V gene, CDR1 is SQVTM and CDR2 is ANQGSEA. The V gene lost 6 bases and the J gene lost 6 bases, with 11 bases spanning the gap. CDR3 coding DNA: TGCAGCGTCCTACAGGGTAATGGCTACACCTTC. Translated: CSVLQGNGYTF.

This chain links TRBV7-9 with TRBJ2-5; maybe TRBD1 (6 bases). The V end lost 2 bases, the J end lost 2 bases, and 12 bases lay between the germline ends. The CDR3 has 15 amino acids. CDR1 and CDR2 from the germline V gene are SEHNR and FQNEAQ (reference sequence). In DNA form, the CDR3 reads TGTGCCAGCAGCTTACGAGAAACAGGGCAAGAGACCCAGTACTTC. Translated: CASSLRETGQETQYF. The entire variable domain, with the rest obtained from reference TRBV7-9 and TRBJ2-5, is as follows: DTGVSQNPRHKITKRGQNVTFRCDPISEHNRLYWYRQTLGQGPEFLTYFQNEAQLEKSRLLSDRFSAERPKGSFSTLEIQRTEQGDSAMYLCASSLRETGQETQYFGPGTRLLVL.

V gene TRBV29-1 combines with J gene TRBJ1-3; D is perhaps TRBD1 (6 bases). Between the trimmed V and J ends, which lost 3 bases and 2 bases, there was a span of 11 bases. The CDR3 contains 14 residues. Germline V CDR1 and CDR2: SQVTM, ANQGSEA. DNA for the CDR3: TGCAGCGTTGATATTCAGGGGACTGGAAACACCATATATTTT. Protein: CSVDIQGTGNTIYF. Looking up the rest from reference TRBV29-1 and TRBJ1-3 gives the full variable domain: SAVISQKPSRDICQRGTSLTIQCQVDSQVTMMFWYRQQPGQSLTLIATANQGSEATYESGFVIDKFPISRPNLTFSTLTVSNMSPEDSSIYLCSVDIQGTGNTIYFGEGSWLTVV.

This chain links TRBV19 with TRBJ2-3; TRBD2 is a possible D gene (7 bases). The CDR3 totals 19 residues. Germline V gives CDR1 LNHDA, CDR2 SQIVND (reference sequence). With 2 bases removed from V and 3 bases from J, the gap between germline ends came to 24 bases. For the CDR3, the DNA is TGTGCCAGTAGTATATACCCCCCTCGGAGTGGGGGGGCAACAGATACGCAGTATTTT. Translated, it gives CASSIYPPRSGGATDTQYF.

The V gene is TRBV6-1, the J gene TRBJ2-5; unclear D gene. V shed 10 bases and J shed 5 bases, with 23 bases lying between them. The CDR3 is 15 amino acids. The germline CDR1 and CDR2 sequences are MNHNS and SASEGT. In DNA, the CDR3 is TGTGCCACCACCGCCCCGCTACTTGTCGGGGAGACCCAGTACTTC. Translating it yields CATTAPLLVGETQYF.

This chain joins TRBV6-5 and TRBJ1-3; D unresolved. CDR3 size: 15 residues. Deletions cut 2 bases from V and 4 bases from J, with 12 bases between. Germline V gives CDR1 MNHEY, CDR2 SVGAGI. For the CDR3, the DNA is TGTGCCAGCAGTTACGATGAGGGCGCAGGAAACACCATATATTTT. This sequence encodes CASSYDEGAGNTIYF.

The V gene is TRBV6-1, the J gene TRBJ2-7, with 12 bases aligning to TRBD1. V lost 8 bases, J lost 1 base, and 6 bases stayed unmatched. The CDR3 is 15 residues long. From germline, CDR1 is MNHNS and CDR2 SASEGT. The CDR3: CASGGTGGASYEQYF. DNA for the CDR3: TGTGCCAGCGGGGGGACAGGGGGCGCGTCCTACGAGCAGTACTTC.

The chain has TRBV5-1 and TRBJ2-2; D remains unclear. The germline gives CDR1 SGHRS, CDR2 YFSETQ. Trimming shortened V by 5 bases and J by 0 bases, and 11 bases separated the two germline ends. This CDR3 is 15 amino acids long. The CDR3 here is CASRPGRTNTGELFF. The CDR3 coding sequence is TGCGCCAGCAGGCCTGGGCGTACGAACACCGGGGAGCTGTTTTTT.

This rearrangement joins TRBV10-1 to TRBJ2-3; D is ambiguous. V lost 5 bases to trimming and J lost 12 bases, with 12 bases between them. The CDR3 sequence is 11 residues long. The germline V gene encodes CDR1 WNHNN and CDR2 SYGVQD (reference sequence). As DNA, the CDR3 is TGCGCCAGCAGTTTTAGAGGTCGCCAGTATTTT. Its protein is CASSFRGRQYF.

The chain is built from TRBV19 and TRBJ1-5; perhaps TRBD1 as D (6 bases). V was clipped by 7 bases and J by 3 bases, with 13 bases between them. The CDR3 spans 14 residues. Germline V gene data show CDR1 as LNHDA and CDR2 as SQIVND (reference sequence). CDR3 loop: CASKRRQDNQPQHF. DNA of the CDR3: TGTGCCAGTAAGAGAAGACAGGACAATCAGCCCCAGCATTTT. Supplemented by reference TRBV19 and TRBJ1-5, the full variable domain reads DGGITQSPKYLFRKEGQNVTLSCEQNLNHDAMYWYRQDPGQGLRLIYYSQIVNDFQKGDIAEGYSVSREKKESFPLTVTSAQKNPTAFYLCASKRRQDNQPQHFGDGTRLSIL.

The gene calls are TRBV5-4 and TRBJ2-5; 8 bases line up with TRBD1. Germline loops: CDR1 SGHNT, CDR2 YYREEE (reference sequence). The CDR3 has 15 residues. J was trimmed by 5 bases and V by 0 bases; bases with no gene match: 6. The chain's CDR3 is CASSLDQGAGETQYF. In DNA, the CDR3 is TGTGCCAGCAGCTTGGATCAGGGGGCAGGGGAGACCCAGTACTTC.

This chain joins TRBV30 and TRBJ2-3, with D uncertain. The CDR3 length is 13 residues. Trimming pared 5 bases from V and 6 bases from J, leaving 15 bases between. Germline V CDR1 and CDR2: GTSNPN, SVGIG (reference sequence). The CDR3 DNA sequence: TGTGCCTGGGGGCTCTCGGATATTGATACGCAGTATTTT. This sequence encodes CAWGLSDIDTQYF.

The gene calls are TRBV5-1 and TRBJ2-3; 9 bases are shared with TRBD2. After removal of 0 bases from V and 6 bases from J, the junction contained 5 bases not matched to a gene. Germline loops: CDR1 SGHRS, CDR2 YFSETQ. The CDR3 runs 15 residues. In nucleotides, the CDR3 is TGCGCCAGCAGCTTGGGCGGGGGGGCCCTGGATACGCAGTATTTT. Its translation: CASSLGGGALDTQYF.

The chain joins TRBV5-4 to TRBJ2-5, with D tentatively TRBD1 (6 bases). Deletions cut 5 bases from V and 1 base from J, with 15 bases between. The CDR3 is made up of 15 amino acids. CDR1 SGHNT and CDR2 YYREEE come from the germline V gene (reference sequence). The CDR3 coding sequence is TGTGCCAGCAGTTCTAACCCAGGGGTCCAAGAGACCCAGTACTTC. Amino acids: CASSSNPGVQETQYF. The full variable domain, rest sourced from reference TRBV5-4 and TRBJ2-5, is ETGVTQSPTHLIKTRGQQVTLRCSSQSGHNTVSWYQQALGQGPQFIFQYYREEENGRGNFPPRFSGLQFPNYSSELNVNALELDDSALYLCASSSNPGVQETQYFGPGTRLLVL.

The V and J genes are TRBV10-2 and TRBJ2-3, with D unclear. V lost 10 bases and J lost 1, with 12 bases in between. Germline V gene lookup returns CDR1 WSHSY and CDR2 SAAADI. This CDR3 comprises 13 residues. CDR3 protein: CATSVGGTDTQYF. The CDR3 bases are TGCGCCACTTCCGTAGGAGGCACAGATACGCAGTATTTT.

The chain has TRBV6-1 and TRBJ2-3; TRBD2 is a possible D gene (6 bases). V shed 7 bases and J shed 2 bases, with 13 bases lying between them. The CDR3 sequence is 14 residues long. Germline CDR1 reads MNHNS; CDR2 reads SASEGT. The CDR3 reads CASTRDLITDTQYF. DNA for the CDR3: TGTGCCAGCACCCGGGACTTGATCACAGATACGCAGTATTTT.

The J gene is TRBJ2-2, the V gene TRBV7-6; 10 bases line up with TRBD2. Unmatched junction bases numbered 8, after V lost 5 bases and J lost 5 bases. The germline CDR1 and CDR2 sequences are SGHVS and FNYEAQ. The CDR3 sequence is 16 residues long. The CDR3 here is CASSRHLAGDTGELFF. The DNA of the CDR3 is TGTGCCAGCAGCAGACACCTAGCGGGGGATACCGGGGAGCTGTTTTTT.

This sequence joins TRBV19 and TRBJ2-3; 10 nucleotides agree with TRBD2. The germline CDR1 and CDR2 sequences are LNHDA and SQIVND (reference sequence). Trimming cost V 7 bases and J 5 bases; bases outside gene matches: 6. The CDR3 sequence is 14 residues long. The CDR3 region is CASTGLAEGDTQYF. DNA for the CDR3: TGTGCCAGTACCGGACTAGCGGAAGGAGATACGCAGTATTTT.

The chain uses TRBV7-6 and TRBJ2-2; 8 bases line up with TRBD2. With 5 bases clipped from V and 1 base from J, the junction kept 12 bases outside the gene matches. CDR3 length: 18 amino acids. CDR1 SGHVS and CDR2 FNYEAQ come from the germline V gene. CDR3 DNA sequence: TGTGCCAGCAGCCCCACCTCGGGGGGGCGAGGGAACACCGGGGAGCTGTTTTTT. This encodes CASSPTSGGRGNTGELFF.